This T cell receptor beta chain was captured in a study of OX40 agonist ivuxolimab in advanced cancers. About the research overall: In this cohort, patients received ivuxolimab, an agonistic anti-OX40 (CD134) antibody. Those enrolled were approximately 87% male, with a mean age of around 60 years and ages from 23 to 79.

This CDR3 is 16 amino acids long. After removal of 4 bases from V and 0 bases from J, the junction contained 9 bases not matched to a gene. The V gene's germline CDR1 is MGHRA and CDR2 YSYEKL. Details on this clone: What it recognizes is unknown.

The protocol was immunoSEQ multiplex PCR, while the TCRdb copy is restricted to in-frame clones and leaves out a portion. In the table there are around 140,000 clones, roughly 91% of which are singletons. Study-level findings and limits: No antigen was identified for the clonally expanded peripheral T cells. More expanded clones were seen, on average, in CD8+ T cells than in CD4+.

The chain recombines TRBV4-1 with TRBJ2-7, with 7 bases that match TRBD2. Here the sequenced sample was CD4+ or CD8+ T cells sorted from blood, taken in a trial of the OX40 agonist ivuxolimab. This clonotype originated in an adult with an advanced solid tumor such as melanoma, head and neck, liver or kidney cancer. In DNA form, the CDR3 reads TGCGCCAGCAGCCTGGGAGTAGCGGGTGTCTCCTACGAGCAGTACTTC. It yields the protein CASSLGVAGVSYEQYF.